Each of the 26 T cell receptor beta chains below was sequenced from the same sample in a study of T cell responses to AZD1222 COVID-19 vaccine. The method was immunoSEQ multiplex PCR; TCRdb's version includes in-frame clones alone and lacks a portion of them. The sample carries about 150,000 clones, 88% recorded once. The sample in question was peripheral blood, obtained on day 0 of AZD1222 vaccination. The receptors stem from an adult in good health.

The chain carries TRBV6-5 and TRBJ1-2; TRBD1 matches 10 bases. The V and J ends lost 7 bases and 8 bases, in that order; junction bases with no gene match: 4. Germline CDR1 MNHEY, CDR2 SVGAGI. This CDR3 region has 12 residues. The CDR3 sequence: CASKGQGSGYTF. CDR3 in DNA: TGTGCCAGCAAGGGACAGGGGAGCGGCTACACCTTC.

The chain employs TRBV7-9 and TRBJ1-2; D perhaps matches TRBD1 (5 bases). The germline gives CDR1 SEHNR, CDR2 FQNEAQ (reference sequence). CDR3 length: 13 amino acids. The V gene lost 0 bases and the J gene lost 8 bases, with 10 bases spanning the gap. The CDR3 DNA reads as TGTGCCAGCAGCTTAGCGCAGGGATGGGGCTACACCTTC. It codes for CASSLAQGWGYTF.

This rearrangement joins TRBV14 to TRBJ2-4; D possibly matches TRBD1 or TRBD2 (6 bases each). The V gene's germline CDR1 is SGHDN and CDR2 FVKESK. CDR3 length: 17 residues. Trimming shortened V by 0 bases and J by 7 bases, and 19 bases separated the two germline ends. The CDR3 bases are TGTGCCAGCAGCCAAGAGGGGGGAACAGGGTCCTGGAACATTCAGTACTTC. Encoded protein: CASSQEGGTGSWNIQYF.

This clone was seen a single time. V is TRBV7-8 and J is TRBJ1-6, with TRBD1 matching over 9 bases. Trimming took 4 bases from V and 5 from J; bases not matched to a gene: 9. The CDR3 is 17 residues long. CDR1 SGHVS and CDR2 FQNEAQ come from the germline V gene. The chain's CDR3 is CASSYATGGSNNSPLHF. The CDR3 DNA sequence: TGTGCCAGCAGCTACGCGACAGGGGGAAGTAATAATTCACCCCTCCACTTT.

The chain is built from TRBV5-1 and TRBJ2-2, with 9 bases matching TRBD2. CDR1 and CDR2 (germline): SGHRS, YFSETQ. Germline trimming cut 0 bases from V and 8 bases from J; bases unmatched to any gene: 8. The CDR3 length is 16 residues. CDR3 sequence: CASSLAGSGGLGELFF. The DNA of the CDR3 is TGCGCCAGCAGCTTGGCCGGTAGCGGGGGACTAGGGGAGCTGTTTTTT.

The chain couples TRBV11-2 to TRBJ1-2, with a weak D call TRBD1 (6 bases). Germline-derived CDR1 and CDR2 are SGHAT and FQNNGV. Trimming removed 3 bases from V and 4 bases from J, with 12 bases in between. This CDR3 region has 14 residues. DNA for the CDR3: TGTGCCAGCAGCTTCGGCAGGGGAGGCTATGGCTACACCTTC. Translating it yields CASSFGRGGYGYTF.

The chain uses TRBV6-2 or TRBV6-3 and TRBJ2-1; 13 bases agree with TRBD2. CDR1 MNHEY and CDR2 SVGEGT come from the germline V gene. The CDR3 sequence is 17 residues long. Germline trimming cut 2 bases from V and 8 bases from J; bases unmatched to any gene: 9. The DNA of the CDR3 is TGTGCCAGCAGTTACCCCCGGACTAGCGGGAGTCGGGATGAGCAGTTCTTC. Its protein is CASSYPRTSGSRDEQFF.

V gene TRBV2 combines with J gene TRBJ1-6, with a possible D match to TRBD1 (5 bases). Per the germline V gene, CDR1 is SNHLY and CDR2 is FYNNEI. The CDR3 covers 16 residues. Deletions cut 10 bases from V and 0 bases from J, with 16 bases between. The CDR3 nucleotides are TGTGCCACCACTAGGGACGGGAGCTCCTATAATTCACCCCTCCACTTT. This gives the protein CATTRDGSSYNSPLHF.

The chain links TRBV19 to TRBJ1-5; no definite D call. V dropped 2 bases and J dropped 4 bases, with 6 bases sitting between them. Germline V gene lookup returns CDR1 LNHDA and CDR2 SQIVND (reference sequence). The CDR3 length is 13 residues. The CDR3 loop is CASSISLNQPQHF. The CDR3, as DNA: TGTGCCAGTAGTATATCCCTTAATCAGCCCCAGCATTTT.

The J gene is TRBJ1-5, the V gene TRBV20-1, with D maybe TRBD1 (5 bases). Per the germline V gene, CDR1 is DFQATT and CDR2 is SNEGSKA (reference sequence). The CDR3 has 13 amino acids. Trimming took off 3 bases at V and 5 bases at J, with 11 bases between the two ends. The CDR3 is CSASGRGDQPQHF. DNA for the CDR3: TGCAGTGCTAGTGGCCGGGGGGATCAGCCCCAGCATTTT.

The gene calls are TRBV2 and TRBJ1-2; possibly TRBD1 for D (5 bases). Deletions cut 5 bases from V and 9 bases from J, with 13 bases between. CDR1 and CDR2 from the germline V gene are SNHLY and FYNNEI. This CDR3 is 12 amino acids long. The CDR3 DNA is TGTGCCAGCAGTACAGGTCCGCTTAGCTACACCTTC. Its translation: CASSTGPLSYTF.

This clone came up a few times. The chain uses TRBV18 and TRBJ1-5, with no clear D. Germline V CDR1 and CDR2: KGHSH, LQKENI. Trimming removed 3 bases from V and 0 bases from J, with 12 bases in between. This CDR3 region has 16 residues. The CDR3: CASSPGADYSNQPQHF. CDR3 bases: TGTGCCAGCTCACCGGGTGCAGATTATAGCAATCAGCCCCAGCATTTT.

The rearrangement uses TRBV5-3 and TRBJ1-5; 9 bases match TRBD1. Being an ORF, TRBV5-3 has a function that is uncertain. CDR3 length equals 16 residues. V shed 6 bases and J 4 bases; nucleotides not matched to a gene: 11. The CDR3 DNA sequence: TGTGCCAGAACCGTTGAGGGGGGACAGGGAAATCAGCCCCAGCATTTT. The encoded protein is CARTVEGGQGNQPQHF.

This chain joins TRBV7-3 and TRBJ1-1, with TRBD1 matching 8 bases. The V gene's germline CDR1 is SGHTA and CDR2 FQGTGA. Trimming removed 0 bases from V and 1 base from J; junction bases left unmatched: 1. The CDR3 consists of 15 residues. In nucleotides, the CDR3 is TGTGCCAGCAGCTTAACTACAGGGGGGAACACTGAAGCTTTCTTT. Translated, it gives CASSLTTGGNTEAFF. Together with reference TRBV7-3 and TRBJ1-1, the CDR3 gives the full variable domain: GAGVSQTPSNKVTEKGKYVELRCDPISGHTALYWYRQSLGQGPEFLIYFQGTGAADDSGLPNDRFFAVRPEGSVSTLKIQRTERGDSAVYLCASSLTTGGNTEAFFGQGTRLTVV.

This chain connects TRBV9 to TRBJ1-2, with a possible D match to TRBD1 (6 bases). This CDR3 is 14 amino acids long. Trimming pared 2 bases from V and 3 bases from J, leaving 11 bases between. Germline CDR1 is SGDLS and CDR2 is YYNGEE. CDR3 residues: CASSVEGGDYGYTF. DNA for the CDR3: TGTGCCAGCAGCGTCGAGGGGGGAGACTATGGCTACACCTTC.

About this clone itself: Other nucleotide sequences in the sample specify the same CDR3. The rearrangement joins TRBV7-2 to TRBJ1-3; D unclear. CDR1 and CDR2 from the germline V gene are SGHTA and FQGNSA. The V end lost 4 bases, the J end lost 4 bases, and 2 bases lay between the germline ends. The CDR3 has 11 amino acids. CDR3 protein: CASSSGNTIYF. The CDR3 coding sequence is TGTGCCAGCAGCTCAGGAAACACCATATATTTT. Full variable domain (outside the CDR3, taken from reference TRBV7-2 and TRBJ1-3): GAGVSQSPSNKVTEKGKDVELRCDPISGHTALYWYRQSLGQGLEFLIYFQGNSAPDKSGLPSDRFSAERTGGSVSTLTIQRTQQEDSAVYLCASSSGNTIYFGEGSWLTVV.

This clone was recorded a few times. This chain uses TRBV10-3 with TRBJ1-3, with D possibly being TRBD1 (5 bases). Per germline, CDR1 ENHRY and CDR2 SYGVKD. CDR3 length: 14 residues. V gave up 6 bases and J gave up 2 bases, with 11 bases separating them. CDR3 amino acids: CAIRGGLTGNTIYF. CDR3 in DNA: TGTGCCATCAGGGGGGGACTGACTGGAAACACCATATATTTT.

The chain links TRBV19 to TRBJ2-5, with D perhaps assigned TRBD1 or TRBD2 (6 bases each). In germline, CDR1 is LNHDA, CDR2 SQIVND (reference sequence). Trimming removed 9 bases at V and 5 bases at J, with 16 bases between. The CDR3 has 13 amino acids. CDR3 bases: TGTGCCAGCTCCTGGGGGGCTGGCGAGACCCAGTACTTC. Its translation is CASSWGAGETQYF.

V is TRBV27 and J is TRBJ1-2; the D gene is possibly TRBD1 (5 bases). Germline V lookup: CDR1 MNHEY, CDR2 SMNVEV (reference sequence). The CDR3 has 14 residues. The germline V and J ends were trimmed by 4 bases and 4 bases, with 13 bases remaining between them. The CDR3 reads CASSSGRHLYGYTF. In nucleotides, the CDR3 is TGTGCCAGCAGTTCGGGACGGCACCTCTATGGCTACACCTTC.

DNA for the CDR3: TGTGCCAGCAGCCCCAAGACGGGACAGGGGACCATATATTTT. Its translation: CASSPKTGQGTIYF. The chain uses TRBV3-1 (or the pseudogene TRBV3-2) and TRBJ1-3; TRBD1 matches 10 bases. The germline V gene encodes CDR1 LGHDT and CDR2 YNNKEL (reference sequence). This CDR3 has 14 amino acids. V trimming: 4 bases; J trimming: 10 bases; junction bases outside the gene matches: 7.

This clone is a singleton in its sample. CDR3 sequence (DNA): TGTGCCAGCAGTGAAAGTCCGGTGGGAGGCTACACCTTC. Encoded protein: CASSESPVGGYTF. The chain is built from TRBV2 and TRBJ1-2; no clear D. Per germline, CDR1 SNHLY and CDR2 FYNNEI. The CDR3 consists of 13 residues. Trimming removed 2 bases at V and 8 bases at J, with 12 bases between.

This clone has a handful of counts. The rearrangement uses TRBV7-8 and TRBJ2-7; D remains ambiguous. The V end lost 0 bases, the J end lost 3 bases, and 6 bases lay between the germline ends. Looked up from germline, CDR1 is SGHVS and CDR2 is FQNEAQ. This CDR3 is 13 amino acids long. The CDR3 region is CASSLAPFYEQYF. The CDR3 DNA reads TGTGCCAGCAGCTTAGCCCCTTTCTACGAGCAGTACTTC.

The V gene is TRBV7-8, the J gene TRBJ2-5; no definite D call. Looked up from germline, CDR1 is SGHVS and CDR2 is FQNEAQ. Trimming stripped 5 bases from V and 5 bases from J, with 9 bases between. The CDR3 is 12 amino acids. The CDR3 protein is CASSPSMETQYF. DNA of the CDR3: TGTGCCAGCAGCCCTTCGATGGAGACCCAGTACTTC.

The J gene is TRBJ2-7, the V gene TRBV13; D not certain. Germline-derived CDR1 and CDR2 are PRHDT and FYEKMQ (reference sequence). This CDR3 spans 13 amino acids. V lost 1 base to trimming and J lost 6 bases, with 10 bases between them. The CDR3 sequence is CASSLESGPEQYF. CDR3 sequence (DNA): TGTGCCAGCAGCTTAGAGTCTGGGCCCGAGCAGTACTTC.

The chain employs TRBV11-3 and TRBJ2-1; D is ambiguous. CDR1 and CDR2 from the germline V gene are SGHNT and YENEEA. V was cut by 2 bases and J by 6 bases, with 5 bases left in between. The CDR3 runs 12 residues. The CDR3 loop is CASSLSGNEQFF. CDR3 DNA sequence: TGTGCCAGCAGCTTAAGTGGCAATGAGCAGTTCTTC.

The chain couples TRBV7-2 to TRBJ2-3; 10 nucleotides agree with TRBD2. The CDR3 runs to 17 residues. CDR1 is SGHTA and CDR2 is FQGNSA in the germline V gene. V gave up 5 bases and J gave up 4 bases; unmatched junction bases: 12. CDR3 nucleotides: TGTGCCAGCAGCGTACCTGACGGACTAGCGGAGGCAGATACGCAGTATTTT. Its protein product is CASSVPDGLAEADTQYF.